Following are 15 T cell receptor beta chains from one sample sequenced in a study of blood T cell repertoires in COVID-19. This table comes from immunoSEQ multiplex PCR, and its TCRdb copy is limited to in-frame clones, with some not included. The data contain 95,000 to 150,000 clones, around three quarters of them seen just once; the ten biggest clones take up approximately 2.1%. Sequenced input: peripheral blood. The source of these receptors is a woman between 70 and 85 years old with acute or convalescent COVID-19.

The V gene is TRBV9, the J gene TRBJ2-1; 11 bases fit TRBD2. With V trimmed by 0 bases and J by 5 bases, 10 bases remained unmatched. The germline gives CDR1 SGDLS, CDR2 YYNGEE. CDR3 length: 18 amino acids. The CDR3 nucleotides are TGTGCCAGCAGCGTAGGGCCTCAACTAGCGGGGGTCCACAATGAGCAGTTCTTC. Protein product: CASSVGPQLAGVHNEQFF.

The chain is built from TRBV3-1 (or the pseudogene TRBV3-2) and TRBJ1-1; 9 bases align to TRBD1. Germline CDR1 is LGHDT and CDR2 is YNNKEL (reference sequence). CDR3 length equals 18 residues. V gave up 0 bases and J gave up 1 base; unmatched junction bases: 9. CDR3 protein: CASSQDPSWGQGNTEAFF. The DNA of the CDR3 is TGTGCCAGCAGCCAAGACCCATCCTGGGGACAGGGGAACACTGAAGCTTTCTTT.

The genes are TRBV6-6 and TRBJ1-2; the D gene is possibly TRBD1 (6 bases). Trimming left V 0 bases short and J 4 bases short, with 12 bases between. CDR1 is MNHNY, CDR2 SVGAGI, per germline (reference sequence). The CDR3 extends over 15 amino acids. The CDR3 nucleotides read TGTGCCAGCAGTTACTCGACGGGACACAGCTATGGCTACACCTTC. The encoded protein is CASSYSTGHSYGYTF.

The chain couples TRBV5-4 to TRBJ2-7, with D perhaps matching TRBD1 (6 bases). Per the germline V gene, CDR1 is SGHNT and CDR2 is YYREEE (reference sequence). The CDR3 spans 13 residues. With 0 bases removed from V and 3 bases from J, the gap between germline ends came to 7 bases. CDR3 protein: CASSLAGVYEQYF. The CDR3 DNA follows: TGTGCCAGCAGCTTGGCAGGGGTCTACGAGCAGTACTTC.

CDR3 sequence: CASSLVTSGRTEQFF. Here the CDR3 DNA reads TGTGCCAGCAGCTTAGTGACTAGCGGGCGCACGGAGCAGTTCTTC. This sequence joins TRBV7-8 and TRBJ2-1, with 10 bases identical to TRBD2. Germline CDR1 is SGHVS and CDR2 is FQNEAQ. The CDR3 length is 15 residues. J was trimmed by 10 bases and V by 1 base; bases with no gene match: 7.

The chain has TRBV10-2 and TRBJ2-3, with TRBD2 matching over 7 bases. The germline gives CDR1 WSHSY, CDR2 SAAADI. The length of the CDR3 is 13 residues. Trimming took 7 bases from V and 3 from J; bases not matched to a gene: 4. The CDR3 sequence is CASTAGATDTQYF. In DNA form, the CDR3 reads TGCGCCAGCACGGCGGGAGCTACAGATACGCAGTATTTT.

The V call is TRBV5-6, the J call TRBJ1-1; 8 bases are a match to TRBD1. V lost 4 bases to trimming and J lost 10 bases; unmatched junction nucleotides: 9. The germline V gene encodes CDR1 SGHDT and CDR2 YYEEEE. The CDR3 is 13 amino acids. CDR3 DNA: TGTGCCAGCAGCACGGGACAGGCGAACGTAGCTTTCTTT. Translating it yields CASSTGQANVAFF.

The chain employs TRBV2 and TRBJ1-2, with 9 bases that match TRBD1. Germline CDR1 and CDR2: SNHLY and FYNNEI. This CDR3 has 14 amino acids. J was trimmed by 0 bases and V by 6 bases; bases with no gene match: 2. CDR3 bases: TGTGCCAGCAGGGGGGACAGGGCTAACTATGGCTACACCTTC. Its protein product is CASRGDRANYGYTF.

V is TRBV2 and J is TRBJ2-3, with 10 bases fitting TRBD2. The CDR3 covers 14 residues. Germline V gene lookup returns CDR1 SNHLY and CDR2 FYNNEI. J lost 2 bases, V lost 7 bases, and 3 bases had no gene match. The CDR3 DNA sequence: TGTGCCAGCAAACTAGCGGGGCCCACAGATACGCAGTATTTT. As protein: CASKLAGPTDTQYF.

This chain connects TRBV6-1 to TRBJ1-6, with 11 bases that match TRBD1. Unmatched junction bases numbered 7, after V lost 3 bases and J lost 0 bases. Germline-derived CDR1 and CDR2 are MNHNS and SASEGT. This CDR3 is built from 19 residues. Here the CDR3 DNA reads TGTGCCAGCAGTGACAGGACAGGGGGCTCAAGCTCCTATAATTCACCCCTCCACTTT. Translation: CASSDRTGGSSSYNSPLHF.

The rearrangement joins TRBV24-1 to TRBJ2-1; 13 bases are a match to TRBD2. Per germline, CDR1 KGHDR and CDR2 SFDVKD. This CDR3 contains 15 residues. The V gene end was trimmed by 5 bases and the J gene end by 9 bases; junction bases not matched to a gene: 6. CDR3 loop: CATSARTSGRREQFF. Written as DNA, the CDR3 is TGTGCCACCAGTGCTCGGACTAGCGGGAGACGTGAGCAGTTCTTC.

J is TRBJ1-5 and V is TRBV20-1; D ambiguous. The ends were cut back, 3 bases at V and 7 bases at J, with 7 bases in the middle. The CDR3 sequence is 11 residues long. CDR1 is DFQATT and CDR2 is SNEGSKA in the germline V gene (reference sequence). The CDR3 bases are TGCAGTGCTAGCGCGGGGCAGCCCCAGCATTTT. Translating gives CSASAGQPQHF.

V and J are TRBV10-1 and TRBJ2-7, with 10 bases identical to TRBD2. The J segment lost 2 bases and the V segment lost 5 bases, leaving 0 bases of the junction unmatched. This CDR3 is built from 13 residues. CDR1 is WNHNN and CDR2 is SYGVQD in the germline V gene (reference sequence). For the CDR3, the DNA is TGCGCCAGCAGTACTAGCGGGGCCTACGAGCAGTACTTC. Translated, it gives CASSTSGAYEQYF.

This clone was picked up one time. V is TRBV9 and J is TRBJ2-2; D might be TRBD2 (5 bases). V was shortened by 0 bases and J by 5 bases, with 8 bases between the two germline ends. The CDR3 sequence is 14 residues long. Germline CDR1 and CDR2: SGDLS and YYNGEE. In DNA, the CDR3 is TGTGCCAGCAGCGTAGGGTCGGGGACCGGGGAGCTGTTTTTT. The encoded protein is CASSVGSGTGELFF.

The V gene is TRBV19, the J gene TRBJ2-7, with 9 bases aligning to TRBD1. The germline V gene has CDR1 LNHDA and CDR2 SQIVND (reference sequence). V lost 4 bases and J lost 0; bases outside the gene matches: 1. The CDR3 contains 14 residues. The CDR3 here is CASSTTGGSYEQYF. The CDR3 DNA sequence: TGTGCCAGTAGTACGACAGGGGGCTCCTACGAGCAGTACTTC.